This T cell receptor beta chain came from a study of OX40 agonist ivuxolimab in advanced cancers. Libraries were prepared by immunoSEQ multiplex PCR; TCRdb keeps only in-frame clonotypes and omits some of them. The table lists approximately 79,000 clones, approximately 92% of them singletons, with approximately 8% in the top ten. With 3 bases removed from V and 1 base from J, the gap between germline ends came to 14 bases. Germline CDR1 and CDR2: ENHRY and SYGVKD. This CDR3 comprises 16 residues. The receptor comes from an adult with an advanced solid tumor such as melanoma, head and neck, liver or kidney cancer. Sequencing used CD4+ or CD8+ T cells sorted from blood, obtained in a trial of the OX40 agonist ivuxolimab. This sequence joins TRBV10-3 and TRBJ2-3; D is possibly TRBD2 (6 bases). The CDR3 loop is CAISELAGMGTDTQYF. CDR3 coding DNA: TGTGCCATCAGTGAACTGGCGGGGATGGGCACAGATACGCAGTATTTT.